This T cell receptor (beta chain) emerged from a study of cytomegalovirus exposure and HLA in healthy donors. Study at large: The 120 or so validation repertoires were reported in a later analysis to have been generated on the same platform as the roughly 700 first-cohort repertoires.

General study results and limits: One later analysis, an examination of the 90 to 150 validation repertoires, found that first-cohort TCR clusters tended to co-occur in them.

There are a few counts of this clone. What it binds is not known. Germline V gene sequence: CDR1 SGHTA, CDR2 FQGNSA. Trimming cost V 3 bases and J 2 bases; bases outside gene matches: 3. The CDR3 spans 15 residues. The assay was immunoSEQ multiplex PCR, and TCRdb's table has in-frame clones only and misses some. The table has 160,000 or so clones, approximately 84% seen once. This chain joins TRBV7-2 and TRBJ2-3; 9 bases match TRBD2. The sample comprised PBMCs. This clonotype was obtained from a man aged 25-45 years in good health and CMV-seropositive. The CDR3 coding sequence is TGTGCCAGCAGCTTTAGCGGGGGAGTCACAGATACGCAGTATTTT. Amino acids: CASSFSGGVTDTQYF.